These 14 T cell receptor beta chains were sequenced from one sample in a study of T cell responses to AZD1222 COVID-19 vaccine. Repertoires were generated with immunoSEQ multiplex PCR, while TCRdb's copy carries only in-frame clones and drops some. The table shows about 54,000 clones, with 89% occurring only once. Sequences were derived from peripheral blood, sampled on day 0 of AZD1222 vaccination. The receptors were sampled from an adult in good health.

The chain is built from TRBV6-5 and TRBJ2-2, with a possible D match to TRBD2 (6 bases). The V end lost 6 bases, the J end lost 0 bases, and 8 bases lay between the germline ends. The CDR3 extends over 14 amino acids. The germline CDR1 and CDR2 sequences are MNHEY and SVGAGI. Here the CDR3 DNA reads TGTGCCAGCAGCGGGACTCCGAACACCGGGGAGCTGTTTTTT. It yields the protein CASSGTPNTGELFF.

The chain recombines TRBV5-1 with TRBJ1-1, with D possibly being TRBD1 (6 bases). The germline V gene encodes CDR1 SGHRS and CDR2 YFSETQ. Trimming removed 4 bases from V and 0 bases from J, with 13 bases in between. The CDR3 loop spans 15 amino acids. CDR3 nucleotides: TGCGCCAGCAGCGCTGCAGGGGAAATGAACACTGAAGCTTTCTTT. This encodes CASSAAGEMNTEAFF.

V is TRBV12-1 and J is TRBJ2-2; the table's D gene call, TRBD2, was not cross checked with the DNA. TRBV12-1 is a pseudogene locus. The CDR3 is 18 residues long. The CDR3: CASSFRIGGRGCTGELFF. The CDR3 DNA is TGTGCCAGCAGCTTTCGAATCGGTGGGAGAGGATGTACCGGGGAGCTGTTTTTT.

This clone showed up just once. This chain joins TRBV6-6 and TRBJ2-7; 8 bases map to TRBD2. The CDR3 has 15 residues. The germline CDR1 and CDR2 sequences are MNHNY and SVGAGI (reference sequence). The V and J ends lost 2 bases and 3 bases, in that order; junction bases with no gene match: 6. The CDR3 DNA follows: TGTGCCAGCAGTTACATCTGGCGGGAGGACTACGAGCAGTACTTC. Translating it yields CASSYIWREDYEQYF.

The chain recombines TRBV19 with TRBJ2-1, with 10 bases matching TRBD1. J gave up 7 bases and V 10 bases, and 10 bases lay outside the gene matches. Germline loops: CDR1 LNHDA, CDR2 SQIVND (reference sequence). The CDR3 spans 14 residues. CDR3 in amino acids: CATRRQGARNEQFF. CDR3 coding DNA: TGTGCCACCCGCAGACAGGGGGCAAGGAATGAGCAGTTCTTC.

The chain combines TRBV19 with TRBJ1-4; perhaps TRBD1 as D (5 bases). The germline V gene encodes CDR1 LNHDA and CDR2 SQIVND (reference sequence). The CDR3 runs 16 residues. V gave up 2 bases and J gave up 5 bases, with 15 bases separating them. CDR3 DNA sequence: TGTGCCAGTAGTATATTAGGCGGGACGAAGAATGAAAAACTGTTTTTT. Translating gives CASSILGGTKNEKLFF.

The chain carries TRBV5-4 and TRBJ2-1, with D perhaps matching TRBD2 (6 bases). Trimming stripped 1 base from V and 5 bases from J, with 13 bases between. CDR3 length: 15 residues. CDR1 and CDR2 (germline): SGHNT, YYREEE (reference sequence). CDR3 loop: CASSLPQAGHNEQFF. The CDR3 DNA sequence: TGTGCCAGCAGCTTGCCGCAGGCGGGGCACAATGAGCAGTTCTTC.

The chain has TRBV7-3 and TRBJ2-1; D tentatively reads TRBD1 or TRBD2 (5 bases each). The CDR3 contains 13 residues. The germline V and J ends were trimmed by 1 base and 9 bases, with 10 bases remaining between them. CDR1 is SGHTA, CDR2 FQGTGA, per germline. The CDR3 region has the DNA TGTGCCAGCAGCTTAAACCCAGGGAGTGAGCAGTTCTTC. This gives the protein CASSLNPGSEQFF.

V and J are TRBV3-1 (or the pseudogene TRBV3-2) and TRBJ1-1; possibly TRBD1 for D (5 bases). The CDR3 is made up of 12 amino acids. Germline V gene sequence: CDR1 LGHDT, CDR2 YNNKEL (reference sequence). The germline V and J ends were trimmed by 6 bases and 4 bases, with 9 bases remaining between them. The CDR3 nucleotides read TGTGCCAGCAGTTGGGGCCGCACTGAAGCTTTCTTT. As protein: CASSWGRTEAFF.

The V and J genes are TRBV7-9 and TRBJ1-2, with 9 bases fitting TRBD1. The V gene's germline CDR1 is SEHNR and CDR2 FQNEAQ (reference sequence). V was clipped by 6 bases and J by 0 bases; unmatched bases: 11. CDR3 length: 17 residues. As DNA, the CDR3 is TGTGCCAGCAGGCCGGGGTACAGGGGGCCAGCTAACTATGGCTACACCTTC. Its protein product is CASRPGYRGPANYGYTF. Full variable domain (missing parts from reference TRBV7-9 and TRBJ1-2): DTGVSQNPRHKITKRGQNVTFRCDPISEHNRLYWYRQTLGQGPEFLTYFQNEAQLEKSRLLSDRFSAERPKGSFSTLEIQRTEQGDSAMYLCASRPGYRGPANYGYTFGSGTRLTVV.

This chain joins TRBV6-6 and TRBJ1-2; D is unresolved. From germline, CDR1 is MNHNY and CDR2 SVGAGI (reference sequence). CDR3 length: 15 residues. Trimming removed 3 bases from V and 2 bases from J, with 13 bases in between. Written as DNA, the CDR3 is TGTGCCAGCAGTTATGTGCGAGGTATGAACTATGGCTACACCTTC. Encoded protein: CASSYVRGMNYGYTF.

The V call is TRBV29-1, the J call TRBJ1-4; TRBD1 matches 7 bases. Germline CDR1 reads SQVTM; CDR2 reads ANQGSEA. This CDR3 spans 15 amino acids. Unmatched junction bases numbered 5, after V lost 4 bases and J lost 0 bases. The CDR3 is CSVGTGPTTNEKLFF. CDR3 DNA: TGCAGCGTTGGGACAGGACCTACAACTAATGAAAAACTGTTTTTT.

The J gene is TRBJ1-5, the V gene TRBV6-2 or TRBV6-3; D remains unclear. This CDR3 has 17 amino acids. The germline V gene encodes CDR1 MNHEY and CDR2 SVGEGT. Deletions cut 2 bases from V and 4 bases from J, with 18 bases between. In DNA form, the CDR3 reads TGTGCCAGCAGTTACGGATCTTCGGGAATTTGGAATCAGCCCCAGCATTTT. Translation: CASSYGSSGIWNQPQHF.

The rearrangement joins TRBV5-4 to TRBJ1-2; D ambiguous. This CDR3 is 13 amino acids long. Trimming took 4 bases from V and 3 from J, leaving 10 bases between them. Germline V gives CDR1 SGHNT, CDR2 YYREEE (reference sequence). The CDR3 reads CASSRDRDYGYTF. As DNA, the CDR3 is TGTGCCAGCAGCCGAGATCGAGACTATGGCTACACCTTC.